The next 9 T cell receptor beta chains were all read from a single sample in a study of T cell clusters in autoimmune cytopenias. Tens of thousands of genome equivalents of blood DNA were amplified for TRB. TRB was amplified by touch-down multiplex PCR, primer pools A and B combined. TCRdb re-called the multiplex PCR reads and catalogs CDR3 proteins one per entry, DNA excluded. The data include about 6,800 distinct CDR3 sequences; the top ten clones carry around 23%. The source material was peripheral blood. The receptors here all came from a human donor with an autoimmune cytopenia or autoimmune hepatitis (not recorded which).

This rearrangement joins TRBV6-5 to TRBJ1-2; the D call from TCRdb, TRBD1, cannot be confirmed without DNA. The germline V gene encodes CDR1 MNHEY and CDR2 SVGAGI. The CDR3 sequence is 16 residues long. The chain's CDR3 is CASSEGKTTGWGSYTF.

This clonotype is labeled medium-sized (0.01 to 0.1%) based on frequency. The chain uses TRBV12-3 or TRBV12-4 and TRBJ2-7; the D gene TCRdb calls, TRBD1, cannot be checked with no DNA. This CDR3 region has 14 residues. The CDR3 here is CASTRGEVSYEQYF.

This chain joins TRBV12-3 or TRBV12-4 and TRBJ1-1; TCRdb indicates TRBD1, and absent DNA this call remains unverified. The CDR3 extends over 14 amino acids. CDR3 sequence reads: CASSNEGARTEAFF.

This sequence joins TRBV18 and TRBJ1-1; TCRdb reports TRBD1, a call that lacks DNA to check it against. This CDR3 comprises 18 residues. Germline V gene lookup returns CDR1 KGHSH and CDR2 LQKENI. The CDR3 reads CASSPSAGGAVMNTEAFF.

The chain uses TRBV7-9 and TRBJ2-3; with no DNA, the TCRdb D assignment of TRBD2 cannot be verified. Germline values: CDR1 SEHNR, CDR2 FQNEAQ (reference sequence). The length of the CDR3 is 14 residues. The CDR3: CASGWRGETDTQYF.

Its frequency marks this clonotype as medium-sized. The chain has TRBV27 and TRBJ1-6; TCRdb names TRBD1, which stays unverified in the absence of DNA. The length of the CDR3 is 16 residues. Germline-derived CDR1 and CDR2 are MNHEY and SMNVEV (reference sequence). Here the CDR3 reads CASSFLRQGSRSPLHF.

This sequence joins TRBV18 and TRBJ2-2; the TCRdb call, TRBD1, lacks DNA for checking. Germline CDR1 KGHSH, CDR2 LQKENI. CDR3 length: 15 residues. The CDR3 loop reads CASSPTGKNTGELFF. The whole variable domain, filled in from reference TRBV18 and TRBJ2-2, reads NAGVMQNPRHLVRRRGQEARLRCSPMKGHSHVYWYRQLPEEGLKFMVYLQKENIIDESGMPKERFSAEFPKEGPSILRIQQVVRGDSAAYFCASSPTGKNTGELFFGEGSRLTVL.

The chain combines TRBV27 with TRBJ2-3; TCRdb's D call, TRBD2, is unchecked because there is no DNA. This CDR3 is 15 amino acids long. The germline CDR1 and CDR2 sequences are MNHEY and SMNVEV (reference sequence). The CDR3 loop is CASSLRTSGTDTQYF.

This clonotype is classed as medium-sized by frequency. The chain carries TRBV6-5 and TRBJ1-5; the D gene TCRdb calls, TRBD1, cannot be checked with no DNA. This CDR3 is 14 amino acids long. Germline CDR1 MNHEY, CDR2 SVGAGI. CDR3 sequence reads: CASSLTGGSQPQHF.